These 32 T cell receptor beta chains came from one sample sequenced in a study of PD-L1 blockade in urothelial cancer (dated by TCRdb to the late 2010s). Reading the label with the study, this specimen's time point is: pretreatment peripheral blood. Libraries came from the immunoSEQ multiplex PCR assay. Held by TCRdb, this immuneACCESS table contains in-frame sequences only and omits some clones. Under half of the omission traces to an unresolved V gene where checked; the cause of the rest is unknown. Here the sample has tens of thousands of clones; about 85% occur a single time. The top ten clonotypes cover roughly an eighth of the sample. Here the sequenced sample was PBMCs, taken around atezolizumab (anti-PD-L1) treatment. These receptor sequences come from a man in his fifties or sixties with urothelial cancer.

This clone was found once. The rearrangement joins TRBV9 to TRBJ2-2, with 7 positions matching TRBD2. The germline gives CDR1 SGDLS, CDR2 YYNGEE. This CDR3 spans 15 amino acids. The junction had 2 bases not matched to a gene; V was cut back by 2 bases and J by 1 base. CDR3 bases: TGTGCCAGCAGCGTCCGGGGGGTGAACACCGGGGAGCTGTTTTTT. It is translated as CASSVRGVNTGELFF.

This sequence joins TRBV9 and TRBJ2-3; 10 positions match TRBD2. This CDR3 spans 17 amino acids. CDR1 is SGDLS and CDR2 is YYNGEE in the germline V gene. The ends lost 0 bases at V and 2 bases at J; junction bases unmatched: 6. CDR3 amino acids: CASSVAGTSVTTDTQYF. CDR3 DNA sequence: TGTGCCAGCAGCGTAGCTGGGACTAGCGTTACCACAGATACGCAGTATTTT.

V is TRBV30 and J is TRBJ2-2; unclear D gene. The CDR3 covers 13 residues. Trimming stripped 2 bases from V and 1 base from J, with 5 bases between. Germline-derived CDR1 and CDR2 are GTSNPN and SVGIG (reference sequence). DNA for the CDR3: TGTGCCTGGAGTACGGTGAACACCGGGGAGCTGTTTTTT. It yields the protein CAWSTVNTGELFF.

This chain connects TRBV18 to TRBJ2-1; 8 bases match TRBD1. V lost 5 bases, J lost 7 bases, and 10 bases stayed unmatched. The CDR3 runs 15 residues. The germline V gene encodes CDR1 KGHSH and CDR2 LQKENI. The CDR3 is CASSTPGGRGNEQFF. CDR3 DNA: TGTGCCAGCTCAACCCCAGGGGGCCGGGGGAATGAGCAGTTCTTC.

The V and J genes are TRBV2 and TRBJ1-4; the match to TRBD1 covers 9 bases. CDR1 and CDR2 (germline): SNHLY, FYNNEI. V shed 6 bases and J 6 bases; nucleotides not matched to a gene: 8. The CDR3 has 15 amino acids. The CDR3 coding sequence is TGTGCCAGCAGCGACCCAAGGGACAGGGATGAAAAACTGTTTTTT. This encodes CASSDPRDRDEKLFF.

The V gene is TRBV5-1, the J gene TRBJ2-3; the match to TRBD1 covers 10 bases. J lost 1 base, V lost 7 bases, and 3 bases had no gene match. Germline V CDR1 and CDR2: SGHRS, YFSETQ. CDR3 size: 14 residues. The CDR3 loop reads CASLTGGGTDTQYF. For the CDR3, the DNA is TGCGCCAGCCTGACAGGGGGCGGCACAGATACGCAGTATTTT.

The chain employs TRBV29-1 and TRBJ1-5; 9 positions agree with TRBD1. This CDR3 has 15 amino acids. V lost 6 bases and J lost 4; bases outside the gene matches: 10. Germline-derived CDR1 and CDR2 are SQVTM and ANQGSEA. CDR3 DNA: TGCAGCGTCGGTAACGCTGGACAGGGGAATCAGCCCCAGCATTTT. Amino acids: CSVGNAGQGNQPQHF.

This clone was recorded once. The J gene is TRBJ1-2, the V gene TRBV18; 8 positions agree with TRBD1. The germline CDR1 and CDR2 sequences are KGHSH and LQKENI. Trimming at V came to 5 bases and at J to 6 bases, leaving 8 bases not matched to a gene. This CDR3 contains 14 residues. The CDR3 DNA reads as TGTGCCAGCTCAATGGACAGGGTGAACGATGGCTACACCTTC. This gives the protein CASSMDRVNDGYTF. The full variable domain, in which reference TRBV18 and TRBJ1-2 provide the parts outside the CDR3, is NAGVMQNPRHLVRRRGQEARLRCSPMKGHSHVYWYRQLPEEGLKFMVYLQKENIIDESGMPKERFSAEFPKEGPSILRIQQVVRGDSAAYFCASSMDRVNDGYTFGSGTRLTVV.

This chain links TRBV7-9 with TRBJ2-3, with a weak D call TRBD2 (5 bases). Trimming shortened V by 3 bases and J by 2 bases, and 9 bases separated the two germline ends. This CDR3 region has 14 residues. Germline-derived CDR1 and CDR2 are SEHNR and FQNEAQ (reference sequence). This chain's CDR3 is CASSFDYSTDTQYF. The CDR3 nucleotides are TGTGCCAGCAGCTTTGACTACTCCACAGATACGCAGTATTTT.

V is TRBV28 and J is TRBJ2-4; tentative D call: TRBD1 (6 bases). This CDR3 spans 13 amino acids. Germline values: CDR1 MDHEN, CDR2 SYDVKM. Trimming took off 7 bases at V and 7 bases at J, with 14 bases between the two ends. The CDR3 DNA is TGTGCCAGCAACCCCGACAGGTGGAACATTCAGTACTTC. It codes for CASNPDRWNIQYF.

The CDR3 DNA is TGTGCCAGCAGCCGCCCCGGGAGCTATGGCTACACCTTC. Protein product: CASSRPGSYGYTF. This sequence joins TRBV9 and TRBJ1-2; no clear D. CDR1 and CDR2 (germline): SGDLS, YYNGEE. Trimming took 4 bases from V and 4 from J, leaving 11 bases between them. The CDR3 is made up of 13 amino acids.

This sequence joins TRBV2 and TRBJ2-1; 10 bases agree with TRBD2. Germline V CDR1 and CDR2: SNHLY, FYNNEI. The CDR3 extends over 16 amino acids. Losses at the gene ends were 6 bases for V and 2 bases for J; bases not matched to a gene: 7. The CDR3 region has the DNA TGTGCCAGCAGCCGACTAGCGGGTACCACCTACAATGAGCAGTTCTTC. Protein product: CASSRLAGTTYNEQFF.

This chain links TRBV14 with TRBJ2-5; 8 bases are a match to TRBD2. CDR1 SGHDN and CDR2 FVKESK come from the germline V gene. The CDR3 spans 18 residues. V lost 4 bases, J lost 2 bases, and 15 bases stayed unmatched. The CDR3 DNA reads TGTGCCAGCAGCCTGATATACTTAGGCGGGGGGACACAAGAGACCCAGTACTTC. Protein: CASSLIYLGGGTQETQYF. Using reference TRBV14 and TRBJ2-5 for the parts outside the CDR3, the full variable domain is EAGVTQFPSHSVIEKGQTVTLRCDPISGHDNLYWYRRVMGKEIKFLLHFVKESKQDESGMPNNRFLAERTGGTYSTLKVQPAELEDSGVYFCASSLIYLGGGTQETQYFGPGTRLLVL.

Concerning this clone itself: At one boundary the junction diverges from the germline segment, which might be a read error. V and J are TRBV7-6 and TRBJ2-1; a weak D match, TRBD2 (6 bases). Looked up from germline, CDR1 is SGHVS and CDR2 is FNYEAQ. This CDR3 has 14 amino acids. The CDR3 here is CASTLSGEGNEQFF. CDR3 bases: TGTGCCAGCACCTTATCGGGAGAGGGCAATGAGCAGTTCTTC.

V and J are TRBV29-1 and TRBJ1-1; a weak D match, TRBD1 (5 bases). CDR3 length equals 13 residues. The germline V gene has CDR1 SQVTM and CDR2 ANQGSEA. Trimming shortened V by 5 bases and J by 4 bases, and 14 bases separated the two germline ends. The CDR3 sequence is CSVRRQTGTEAFF. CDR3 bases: TGCAGCGTTCGCCGACAGACGGGCACTGAAGCTTTCTTT.

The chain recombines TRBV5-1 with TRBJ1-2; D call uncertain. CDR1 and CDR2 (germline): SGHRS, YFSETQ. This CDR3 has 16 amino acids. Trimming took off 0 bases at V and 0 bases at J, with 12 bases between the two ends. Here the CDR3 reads CASSLEPQEANYGYTF. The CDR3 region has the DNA TGCGCCAGCAGCTTGGAGCCCCAGGAAGCTAACTATGGCTACACCTTC.

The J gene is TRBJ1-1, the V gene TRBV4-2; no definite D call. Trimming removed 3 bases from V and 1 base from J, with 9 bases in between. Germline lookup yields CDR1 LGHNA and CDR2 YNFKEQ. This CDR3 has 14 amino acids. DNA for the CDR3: TGTGCCAGCAGCCACCTTGGAGCGAACACTGAAGCTTTCTTT. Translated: CASSHLGANTEAFF.

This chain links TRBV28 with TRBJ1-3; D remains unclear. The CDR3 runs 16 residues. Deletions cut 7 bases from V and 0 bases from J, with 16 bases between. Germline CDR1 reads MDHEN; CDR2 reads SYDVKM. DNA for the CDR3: TGTGCCAGCACCGCGAGGATTCCTAGCTCTGGAAACACCATATATTTT. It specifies CASTARIPSSGNTIYF. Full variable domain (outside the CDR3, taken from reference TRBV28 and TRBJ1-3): DVKVTQSSRYLVKRTGEKVFLECVQDMDHENMFWYRQDPGLGLRLIYFSYDVKMKEKGDIPEGYSVSREKKERFSLILESASTNQTSMYLCASTARIPSSGNTIYFGEGSWLTVV.

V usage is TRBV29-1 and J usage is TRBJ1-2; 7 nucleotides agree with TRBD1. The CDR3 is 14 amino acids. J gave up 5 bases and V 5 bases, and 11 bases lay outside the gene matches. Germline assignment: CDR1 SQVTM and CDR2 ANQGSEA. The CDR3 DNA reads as TGCAGCGTTCTCCCCCGGGACAGTGAGTATGGCTACACCTTC. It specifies CSVLPRDSEYGYTF.

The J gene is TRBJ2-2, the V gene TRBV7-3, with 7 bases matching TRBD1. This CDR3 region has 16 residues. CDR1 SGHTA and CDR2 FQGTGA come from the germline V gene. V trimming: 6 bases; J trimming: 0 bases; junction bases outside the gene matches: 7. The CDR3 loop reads CASSYRGPSNTGELFF. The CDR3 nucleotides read TGTGCCAGCAGTTACAGGGGACCCTCGAACACCGGGGAGCTGTTTTTT.

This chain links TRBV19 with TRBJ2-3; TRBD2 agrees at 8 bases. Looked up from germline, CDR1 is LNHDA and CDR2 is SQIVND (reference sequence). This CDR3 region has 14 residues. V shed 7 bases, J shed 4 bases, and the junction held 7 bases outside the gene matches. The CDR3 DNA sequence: TGTGCCAGTACCTTTCGGGGGGGCCCAGATACGCAGTATTTT. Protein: CASTFRGGPDTQYF. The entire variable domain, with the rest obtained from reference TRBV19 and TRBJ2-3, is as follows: DGGITQSPKYLFRKEGQNVTLSCEQNLNHDAMYWYRQDPGQGLRLIYYSQIVNDFQKGDIAEGYSVSREKKESFPLTVTSAQKNPTAFYLCASTFRGGPDTQYFGPGTRLTVL.

The CDR3 spells CASSVGGNTGAFF. The CDR3 DNA is TGTGCCAGCAGCGTAGGCGGCAACACTGGTGCTTTCTTT. The V and J genes are TRBV9 and TRBJ1-1; the D is unclear. CDR1 SGDLS and CDR2 YYNGEE come from the germline V gene. The CDR3 sequence is 13 residues long. The V and J ends lost 0 bases and 11 bases respectively, with 14 bases between them.

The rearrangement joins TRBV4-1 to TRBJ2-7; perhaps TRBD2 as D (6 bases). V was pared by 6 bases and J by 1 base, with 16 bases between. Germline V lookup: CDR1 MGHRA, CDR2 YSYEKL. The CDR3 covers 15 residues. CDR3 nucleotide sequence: TGCGCCAGCAGTTCAACGCTCGGGAGTTCCTACGAGCAGTACTTC. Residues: CASSSTLGSSYEQYF.

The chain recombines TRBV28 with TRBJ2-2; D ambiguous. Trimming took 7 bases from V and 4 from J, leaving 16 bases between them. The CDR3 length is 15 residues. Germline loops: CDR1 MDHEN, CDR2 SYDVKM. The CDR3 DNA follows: TGTGCCAGCACCCCGGCCGCGTCGGGCACCGGGGAGCTGTTTTTT. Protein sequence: CASTPAASGTGELFF.

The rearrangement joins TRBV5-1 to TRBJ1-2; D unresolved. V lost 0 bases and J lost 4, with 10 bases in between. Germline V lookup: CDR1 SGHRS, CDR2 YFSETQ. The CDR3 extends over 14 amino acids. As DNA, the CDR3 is TGCGCCAGCAGCTTGGACAGTGCCTTCTATGGCTACACCTTC. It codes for CASSLDSAFYGYTF.

DNA for the CDR3: TGTGCCAGCTCACCACTCCCGGAAGGAGGGCGTTCCAACTATGGCTACACCTTC. It is translated as CASSPLPEGGRSNYGYTF. This chain connects TRBV18 to TRBJ1-2; D gene uncertain. Looked up from germline, CDR1 is KGHSH and CDR2 is LQKENI. Trimming took off 1 base at V and 2 bases at J, with 20 bases between the two ends. The CDR3 sequence is 18 residues long.

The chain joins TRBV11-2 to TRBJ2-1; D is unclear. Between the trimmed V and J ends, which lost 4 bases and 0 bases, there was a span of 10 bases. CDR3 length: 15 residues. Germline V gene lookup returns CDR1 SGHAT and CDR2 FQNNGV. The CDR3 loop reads CASSSVKSSYNEQFF. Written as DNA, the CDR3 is TGTGCCAGCAGCTCGGTCAAGAGCTCCTACAATGAGCAGTTCTTC.

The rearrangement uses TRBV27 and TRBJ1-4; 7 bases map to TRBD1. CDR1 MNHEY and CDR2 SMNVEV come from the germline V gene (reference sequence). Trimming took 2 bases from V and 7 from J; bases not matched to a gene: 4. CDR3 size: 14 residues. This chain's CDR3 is CASSLRQGVEKLFF. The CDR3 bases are TGTGCCAGCAGTTTAAGGCAGGGGGTTGAAAAACTGTTTTTT. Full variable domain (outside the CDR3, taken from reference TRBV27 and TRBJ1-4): EAQVTQNPRYLITVTGKKLTVTCSQNMNHEYMSWYRQDPGLGLRQIYYSMNVEVTDKGDVPEGYKVSRKEKRNFPLILESPSPNQTSLYFCASSLRQGVEKLFFGSGTQLSVL.

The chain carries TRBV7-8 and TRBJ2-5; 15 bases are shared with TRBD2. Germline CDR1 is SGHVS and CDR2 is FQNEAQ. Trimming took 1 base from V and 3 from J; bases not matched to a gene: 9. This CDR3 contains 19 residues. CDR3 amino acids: CASSLGIRGLAGGKETQYF. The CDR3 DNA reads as TGTGCCAGCAGCTTAGGGATCCGGGGACTAGCGGGGGGTAAAGAGACCCAGTACTTC.

CDR3 nucleotides: TGCGCCAGCAGGGCGGGACAGGGGGTTTCCTACGAGCAGTACTTC. It translates to CASRAGQGVSYEQYF. This rearrangement joins TRBV5-1 to TRBJ2-7; 11 bases are shared with TRBD1. Losses at the gene ends were 5 bases for V and 1 base for J; bases not matched to a gene: 5. Germline CDR1 SGHRS, CDR2 YFSETQ. The CDR3 totals 15 residues.

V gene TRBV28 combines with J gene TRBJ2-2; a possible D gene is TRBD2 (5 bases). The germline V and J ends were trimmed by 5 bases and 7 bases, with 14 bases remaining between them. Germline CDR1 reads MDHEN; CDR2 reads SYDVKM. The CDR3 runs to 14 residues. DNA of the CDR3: TGTGCCAGCAGTGCCACGGGGAGAGGCGGGGAGCTGTTTTTT. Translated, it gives CASSATGRGGELFF.

CDR3 protein: CASPPVERQGSDTQYF. The CDR3 coding sequence is TGTGCCAGCCCCCCGGTTGAGAGGCAGGGTTCAGATACGCAGTATTTT. The rearrangement uses TRBV28 and TRBJ2-3; D may be TRBD1 (5 bases). CDR3 length equals 16 residues. Trimming shortened V by 8 bases and J by 4 bases, and 22 bases separated the two germline ends. Germline V gene data show CDR1 as MDHEN and CDR2 as SYDVKM.